This TCR beta chain was sequenced for a study of response to subunit inactivated influenza vaccine. This clonotype was counted between two and nine times. TCRdb processed the RT-PCR reads anew with MiXCR; each CDR3 protein has one entry. The profile shows more than 550,000 distinct CDR3 sequences, 10% to 15% of them singletons. Trimming at V came to 3 bases and at J to 1 base, leaving 6 bases not matched to a gene. Germline assignment: CDR1 MGHRA and CDR2 YSYEKL. The CDR3 spans 16 residues. The input for sequencing was PBMCs from blood, taken on the day of vaccination. The source of this sequence is a middle-aged man who received an inactivated influenza vaccine. J is TRBJ2-3 and V is TRBV4-1; 8 bases agree with TRBD1. CDR3 DNA: TGCGCCAGCAGCCACGGCGGGACAGGAGGCACAGATACGCAGTATTTT. This gives the protein CASSHGGTGGTDTQYF.